This T cell receptor beta chain was profiled in a study of CD8 T cells in ankylosing spondylitis. Findings and caveats of the study: Several highly homologous variants formed a TCR beta motif that appeared characteristic of ankylosing spondylitis blood. Existing reports had already noted some motif variants in reactive arthritis synovial fluid and blood. Clones linked to disease, bearing a CD8+ phenotype, were relatively rare in peripheral blood.

This clonotype has more than one count but fewer than ten. Its antigen is unknown. Germline CDR1 and CDR2: DFQATT and SNEGSKA (reference sequence). Trimming took off 1 base at V and 6 bases at J, with 14 bases between the two ends. This CDR3 comprises 14 residues. Quantitative molecular-barcoded 5'-RACE generated the TCR beta libraries. TCRdb reprocessed the 5' RACE reads via MiXCR and lists one record per CDR3 protein. The sample lists about 240,000 distinct CDR3 sequences; around 9.2% were seen once. The chain is built from TRBV20-1 and TRBJ2-3, with TRBD2 as a possible D gene (7 bases). The clonotype comes from a male donor with ankylosing spondylitis or in good health (not recorded which). Input material: blood, either unsorted or a sorted T cell fraction (not recorded which). The CDR3 region has the DNA TGCAGTGCTAGAGTCTCGCGGGGGCCCGATACGCAGTATTTT. It translates to CSARVSRGPDTQYF.